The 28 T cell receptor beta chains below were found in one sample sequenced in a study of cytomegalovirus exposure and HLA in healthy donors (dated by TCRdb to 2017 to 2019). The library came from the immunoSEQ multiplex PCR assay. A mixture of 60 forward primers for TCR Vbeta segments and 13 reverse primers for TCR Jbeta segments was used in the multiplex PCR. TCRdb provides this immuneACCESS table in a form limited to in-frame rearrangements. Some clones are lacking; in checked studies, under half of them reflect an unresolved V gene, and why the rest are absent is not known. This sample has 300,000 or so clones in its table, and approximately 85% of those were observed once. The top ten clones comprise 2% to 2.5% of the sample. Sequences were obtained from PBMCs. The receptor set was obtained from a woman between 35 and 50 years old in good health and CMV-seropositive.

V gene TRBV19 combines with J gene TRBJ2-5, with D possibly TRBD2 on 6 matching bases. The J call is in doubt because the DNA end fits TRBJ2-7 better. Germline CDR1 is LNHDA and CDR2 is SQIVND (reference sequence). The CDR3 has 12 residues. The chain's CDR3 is CASSGRDYEQYF. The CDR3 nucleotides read TGTGCCAGTAGTGGGCGGGACTACGAGCAGTACTTC.

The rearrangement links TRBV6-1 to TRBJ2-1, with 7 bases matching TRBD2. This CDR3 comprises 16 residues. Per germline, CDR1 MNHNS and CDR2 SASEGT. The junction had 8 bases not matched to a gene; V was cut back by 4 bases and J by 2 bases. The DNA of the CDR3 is TGTGCCAGCAGTGTTCGGGGGGACCCCACCTACAATGAGCAGTTCTTC. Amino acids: CASSVRGDPTYNEQFF.

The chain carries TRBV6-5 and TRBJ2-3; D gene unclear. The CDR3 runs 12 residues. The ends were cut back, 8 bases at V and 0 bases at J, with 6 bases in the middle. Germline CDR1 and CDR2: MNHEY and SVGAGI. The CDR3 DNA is TGTGCCAGCTGGGCTAGCACAGATACGCAGTATTTT. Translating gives CASWASTDTQYF.

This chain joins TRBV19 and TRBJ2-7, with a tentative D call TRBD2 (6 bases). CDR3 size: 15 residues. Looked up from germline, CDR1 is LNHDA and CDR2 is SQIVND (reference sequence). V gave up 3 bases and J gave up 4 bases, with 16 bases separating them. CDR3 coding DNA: TGTGCCAGTAGTATTCCGGGACGGGGGAGTTACGAGCAGTACTTC. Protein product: CASSIPGRGSYEQYF.

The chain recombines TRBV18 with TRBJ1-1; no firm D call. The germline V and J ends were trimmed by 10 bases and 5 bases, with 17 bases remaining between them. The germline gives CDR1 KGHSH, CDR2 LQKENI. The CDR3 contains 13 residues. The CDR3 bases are TGTGCCACGACGATGGAGGTAAGAACTGAAGCTTTCTTT. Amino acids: CATTMEVRTEAFF.

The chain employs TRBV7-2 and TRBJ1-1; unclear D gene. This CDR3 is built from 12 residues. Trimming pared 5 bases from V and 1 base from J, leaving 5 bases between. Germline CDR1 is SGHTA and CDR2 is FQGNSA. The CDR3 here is CASSRRNTEAFF. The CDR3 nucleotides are TGTGCCAGCAGCCGGAGGAACACTGAAGCTTTCTTT.

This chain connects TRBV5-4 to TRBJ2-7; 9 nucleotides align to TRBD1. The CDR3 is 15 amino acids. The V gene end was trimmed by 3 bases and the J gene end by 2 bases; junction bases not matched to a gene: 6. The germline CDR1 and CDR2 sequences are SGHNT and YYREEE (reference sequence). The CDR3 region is CASSSSGTGTYEQYF. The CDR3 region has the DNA TGTGCCAGCAGCTCGTCCGGGACAGGGACCTACGAGCAGTACTTC.

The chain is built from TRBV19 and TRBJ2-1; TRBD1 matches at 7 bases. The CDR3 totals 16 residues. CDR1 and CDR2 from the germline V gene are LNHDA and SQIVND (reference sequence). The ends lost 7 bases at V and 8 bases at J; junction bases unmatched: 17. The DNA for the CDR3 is TGTGCCAGTACACGGCGAAGGGGGCAAGAGGAGGATGAGCAGTTCTTC. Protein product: CASTRRRGQEEDEQFF. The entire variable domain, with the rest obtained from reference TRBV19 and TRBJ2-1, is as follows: DGGITQSPKYLFRKEGQNVTLSCEQNLNHDAMYWYRQDPGQGLRLIYYSQIVNDFQKGDIAEGYSVSREKKESFPLTVTSAQKNPTAFYLCASTRRRGQEEDEQFFGPGTRLTVL.

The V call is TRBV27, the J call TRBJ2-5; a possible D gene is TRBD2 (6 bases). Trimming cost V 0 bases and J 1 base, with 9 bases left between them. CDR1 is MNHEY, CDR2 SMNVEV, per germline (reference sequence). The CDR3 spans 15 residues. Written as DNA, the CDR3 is TGTGCCAGCAGTTTATCCCCGACTAGCCAAGAGACCCAGTACTTC. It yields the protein CASSLSPTSQETQYF.

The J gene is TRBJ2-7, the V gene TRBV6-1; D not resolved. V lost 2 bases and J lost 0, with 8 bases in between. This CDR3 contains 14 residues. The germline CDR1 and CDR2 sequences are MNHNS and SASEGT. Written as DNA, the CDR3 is TGTGCCAGCAGTGAATCCGGTAGCTCCTACGAGCAGTACTTC. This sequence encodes CASSESGSSYEQYF.

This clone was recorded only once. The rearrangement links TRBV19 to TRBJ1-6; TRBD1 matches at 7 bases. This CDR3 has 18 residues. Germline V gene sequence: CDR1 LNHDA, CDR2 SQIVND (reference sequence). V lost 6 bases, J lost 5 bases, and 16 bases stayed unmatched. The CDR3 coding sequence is TGTGCCAGTAGAATTGGGCCCCCTGGGACAGCAAATAATTCACCCCTCCACTTT. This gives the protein CASRIGPPGTANNSPLHF.

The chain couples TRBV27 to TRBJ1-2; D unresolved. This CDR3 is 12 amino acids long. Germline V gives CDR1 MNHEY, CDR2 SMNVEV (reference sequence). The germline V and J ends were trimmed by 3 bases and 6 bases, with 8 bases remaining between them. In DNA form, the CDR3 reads TGTGCCAGCAGTTTGGCGGGCGATGGCTACACCTTC. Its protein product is CASSLAGDGYTF.

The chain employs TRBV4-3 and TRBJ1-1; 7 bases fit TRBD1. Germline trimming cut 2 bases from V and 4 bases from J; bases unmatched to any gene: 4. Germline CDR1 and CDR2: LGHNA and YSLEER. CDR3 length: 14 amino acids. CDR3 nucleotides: TGCGCCAGCAGCCAAACAGGGGCCGCCACTGAAGCTTTCTTT. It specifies CASSQTGAATEAFF.

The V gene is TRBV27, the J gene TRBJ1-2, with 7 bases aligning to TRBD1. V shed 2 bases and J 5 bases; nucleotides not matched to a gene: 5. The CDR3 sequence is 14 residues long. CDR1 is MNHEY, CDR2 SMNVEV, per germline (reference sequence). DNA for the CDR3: TGTGCCAGCAGTTTACAGGGGGACCCTTATGGCTACACCTTC. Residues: CASSLQGDPYGYTF.

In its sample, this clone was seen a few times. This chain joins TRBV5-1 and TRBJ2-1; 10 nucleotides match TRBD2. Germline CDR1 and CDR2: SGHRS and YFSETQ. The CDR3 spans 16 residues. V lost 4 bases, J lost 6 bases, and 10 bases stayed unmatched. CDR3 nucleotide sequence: TGCGCCAGCAGCGACCAACCTAGCGGGAGTTCCAATGAGCAGTTCTTC. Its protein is CASSDQPSGSSNEQFF.

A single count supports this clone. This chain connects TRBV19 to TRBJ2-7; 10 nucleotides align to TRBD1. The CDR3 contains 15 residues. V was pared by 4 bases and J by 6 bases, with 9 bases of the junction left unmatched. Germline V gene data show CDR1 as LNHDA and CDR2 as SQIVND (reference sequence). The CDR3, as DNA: TGTGCCAGTAGTACCCGGGCCGGGACAGGGGCCGAGCAGTACTTC. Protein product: CASSTRAGTGAEQYF.

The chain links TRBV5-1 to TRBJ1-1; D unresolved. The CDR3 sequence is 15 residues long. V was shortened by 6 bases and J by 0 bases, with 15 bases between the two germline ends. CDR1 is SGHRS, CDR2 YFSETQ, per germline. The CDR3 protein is CASTETRGLNTEAFF. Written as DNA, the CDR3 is TGCGCCAGCACCGAGACTCGGGGTCTGAACACTGAAGCTTTCTTT.

This CDR3 reads CASCRGGGYEQYF. The CDR3 nucleotides are TGTGCCAGCTGCCGAGGCGGGGGCTACGAGCAGTACTTC. The chain employs TRBV6-6 and TRBJ2-7; 7 bases agree with TRBD2. The CDR3 covers 13 residues. Germline lookup yields CDR1 MNHNY and CDR2 SVGAGI (reference sequence). V lost 8 bases to trimming and J lost 3 bases; unmatched junction nucleotides: 7.

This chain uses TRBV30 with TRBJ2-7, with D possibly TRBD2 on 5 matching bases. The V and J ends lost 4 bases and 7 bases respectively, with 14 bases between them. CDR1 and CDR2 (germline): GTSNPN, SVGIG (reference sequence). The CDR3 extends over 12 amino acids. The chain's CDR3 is CAWKGEWEEQYF. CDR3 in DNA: TGTGCCTGGAAGGGCGAGTGGGAGGAGCAGTACTTC.

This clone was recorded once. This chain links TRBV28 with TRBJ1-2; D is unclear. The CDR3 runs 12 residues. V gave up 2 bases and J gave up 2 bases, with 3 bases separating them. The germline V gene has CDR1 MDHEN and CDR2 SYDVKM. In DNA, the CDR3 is TGTGCCAGCAGTTTACAGAACTATGGCTACACCTTC. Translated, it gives CASSLQNYGYTF.

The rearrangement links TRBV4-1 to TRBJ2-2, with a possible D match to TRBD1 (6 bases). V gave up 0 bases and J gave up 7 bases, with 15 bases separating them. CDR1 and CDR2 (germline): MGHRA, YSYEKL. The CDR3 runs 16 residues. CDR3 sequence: CASSQEGGTISGELFF. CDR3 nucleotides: TGCGCCAGCAGCCAAGAAGGGGGAACGATTAGCGGGGAGCTGTTTTTT.

The CDR3 nucleotides are TGTGCCAGCAGCCAAGATGGACAGGGATATTATGGCTACACCTTC. Residues: CASSQDGQGYYGYTF. The chain is built from TRBV14 and TRBJ1-2; TRBD1 aligns across 8 bases. The CDR3 sequence is 15 residues long. Unmatched junction bases numbered 5, after V lost 0 bases and J lost 5 bases. Germline CDR1 reads SGHDN; CDR2 reads FVKESK.

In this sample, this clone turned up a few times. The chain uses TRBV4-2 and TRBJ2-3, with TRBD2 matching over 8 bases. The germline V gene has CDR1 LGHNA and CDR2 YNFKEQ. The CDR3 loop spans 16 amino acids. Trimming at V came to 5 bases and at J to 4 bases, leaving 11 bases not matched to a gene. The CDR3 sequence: CASSGAGAGVPDTQYF. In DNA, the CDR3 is TGTGCCAGCAGCGGAGCCGGAGCGGGAGTGCCAGATACGCAGTATTTT.

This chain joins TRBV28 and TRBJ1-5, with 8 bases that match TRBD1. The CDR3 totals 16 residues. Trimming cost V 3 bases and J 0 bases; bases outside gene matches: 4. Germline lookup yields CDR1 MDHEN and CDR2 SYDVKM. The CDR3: CASSLWTGISNQPQHF. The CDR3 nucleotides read TGTGCCAGCAGTTTGTGGACAGGGATTAGCAATCAGCCCCAGCATTTT.

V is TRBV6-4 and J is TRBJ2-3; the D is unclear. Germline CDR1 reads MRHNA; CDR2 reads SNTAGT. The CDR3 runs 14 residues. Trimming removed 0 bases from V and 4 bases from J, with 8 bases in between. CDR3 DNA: TGTGCCAGCAGTGACTCGAGCGCCCCAGATACGCAGTATTTT. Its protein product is CASSDSSAPDTQYF.

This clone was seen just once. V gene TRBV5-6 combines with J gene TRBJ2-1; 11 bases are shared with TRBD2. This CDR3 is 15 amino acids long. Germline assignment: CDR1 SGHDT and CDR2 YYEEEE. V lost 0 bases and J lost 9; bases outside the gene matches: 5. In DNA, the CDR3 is TGTGCCAGCAGCTTGGTAGCGGGAGGGCCGGGTGAGCAGTTCTTC. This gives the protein CASSLVAGGPGEQFF.

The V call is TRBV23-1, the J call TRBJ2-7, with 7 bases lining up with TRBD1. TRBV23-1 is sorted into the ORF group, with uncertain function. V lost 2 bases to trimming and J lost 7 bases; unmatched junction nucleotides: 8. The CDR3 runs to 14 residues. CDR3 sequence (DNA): TGCGCCAGCAGTCAAGGGGACAGTCTGAAAGAGCAGTACTTC. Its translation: CASSQGDSLKEQYF.

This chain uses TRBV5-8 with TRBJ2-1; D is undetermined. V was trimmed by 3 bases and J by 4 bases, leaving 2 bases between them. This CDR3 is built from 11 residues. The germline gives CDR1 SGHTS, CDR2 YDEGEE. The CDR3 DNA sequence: TGTGCCAGCAGCTCTTACAATGAGCAGTTCTTC. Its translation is CASSSYNEQFF.